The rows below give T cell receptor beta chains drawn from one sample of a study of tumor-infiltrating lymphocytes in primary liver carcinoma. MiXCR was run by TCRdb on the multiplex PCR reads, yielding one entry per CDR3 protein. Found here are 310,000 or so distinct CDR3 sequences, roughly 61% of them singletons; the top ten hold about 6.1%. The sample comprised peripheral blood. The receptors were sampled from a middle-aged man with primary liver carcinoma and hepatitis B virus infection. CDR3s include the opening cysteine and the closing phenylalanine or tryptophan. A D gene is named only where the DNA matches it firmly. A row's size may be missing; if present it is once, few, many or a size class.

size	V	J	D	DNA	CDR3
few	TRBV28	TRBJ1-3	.	TGTGCCGTATACGACTCTGGAAACACCATATATTTT	CAVYDSGNTIYF
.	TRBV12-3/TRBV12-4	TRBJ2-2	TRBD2	TGTGCCAGCAGTTTGGTGGGAGGGCCTGACACCGGGGAGCTGTTTTTT	CASSLVGGPDTGELFF
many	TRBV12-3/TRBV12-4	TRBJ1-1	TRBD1	TGTGCCAGCAGTTTCGGACAGGGGATGAACACTGAAGCTTTCTTT	CASSFGQGMNTEAFF
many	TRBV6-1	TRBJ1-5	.	TGTGCCAGCAGCGCCCGGGACGGACAGATGAATCAGCCCCAGCATTTT	CASSARDGQMNQPQHF
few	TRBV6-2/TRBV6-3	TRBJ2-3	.	TGTGCCAGCAGTCCCCGGTTGAGGGAGTATACAGATACGCAGTATTTT	CASSPRLREYTDTQYF
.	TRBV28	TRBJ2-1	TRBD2	TGTGCCAGCAGTTTTCCCAGCGGGAGGGTAGGGAATGAGCAGTTCTTC	CASSFPSGRVGNEQFF
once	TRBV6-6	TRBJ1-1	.	TGTGCCAGCAACCCGGGAAAGGGAGGAGCTTTCTTT	CASNPGKGGAFF
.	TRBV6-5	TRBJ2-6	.	TGTGCCAGCAGCAGGAGTATCCATTCTGGGGCCAACGTCCTGACTTTC	CASSRSIHSGANVLTF
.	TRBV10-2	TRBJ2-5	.	TGCGCCAGCAGTGAGTCCAGGGACCTAACAACTACCCAAGAGACCCAGTACTTC	CASSESRDLTTTQETQYF
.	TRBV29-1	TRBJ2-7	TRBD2	TGCAGCGTCGAGCGGGAGGTCCCCGAGCAGCACTTC	CSVEREVPEQHF
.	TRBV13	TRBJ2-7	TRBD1	TGTTCCAGCAGCCCCCCGGGACAGGCTTCCTACGGGCAGTACTTC	CSSSPPGQASYGQYF